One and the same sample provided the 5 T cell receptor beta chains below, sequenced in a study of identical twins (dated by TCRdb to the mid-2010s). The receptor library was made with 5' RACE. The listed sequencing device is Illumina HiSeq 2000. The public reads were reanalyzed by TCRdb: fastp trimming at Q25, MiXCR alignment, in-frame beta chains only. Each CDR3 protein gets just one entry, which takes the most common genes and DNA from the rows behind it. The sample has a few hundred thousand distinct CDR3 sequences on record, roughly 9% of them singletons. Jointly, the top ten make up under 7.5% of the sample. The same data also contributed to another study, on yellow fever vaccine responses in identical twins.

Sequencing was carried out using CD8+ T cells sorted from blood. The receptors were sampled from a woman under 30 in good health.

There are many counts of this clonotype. This CDR3 reads CSAIDLKQGTAYEQYF. CDR3 coding DNA: TGCAGTGCCATCGACCTTAAACAGGGAACGGCGTACGAGCAGTACTTC. The V and J genes are TRBV20-1 and TRBJ2-7, with D maybe TRBD1 (6 bases). Germline lookup yields CDR1 DFQATT and CDR2 SNEGSKA (reference sequence). With 6 bases removed from V and 4 bases from J, the gap between germline ends came to 25 bases. The CDR3 is 16 residues long.

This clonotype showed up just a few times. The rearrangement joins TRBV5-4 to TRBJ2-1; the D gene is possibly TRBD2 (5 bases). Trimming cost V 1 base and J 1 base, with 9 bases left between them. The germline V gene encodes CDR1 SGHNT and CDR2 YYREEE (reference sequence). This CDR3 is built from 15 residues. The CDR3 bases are TGTGCCAGCAGCTTGTTCGGAGGTTCCTACAATGAGCAGTTCTTC. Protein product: CASSLFGGSYNEQFF.

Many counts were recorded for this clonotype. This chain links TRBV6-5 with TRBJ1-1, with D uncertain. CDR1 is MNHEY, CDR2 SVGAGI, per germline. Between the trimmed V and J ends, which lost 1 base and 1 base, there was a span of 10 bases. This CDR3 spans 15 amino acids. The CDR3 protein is CASSYFGNSNTEAFF. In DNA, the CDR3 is TGTGCCAGCAGTTACTTCGGCAACTCGAACACTGAAGCTTTCTTT.

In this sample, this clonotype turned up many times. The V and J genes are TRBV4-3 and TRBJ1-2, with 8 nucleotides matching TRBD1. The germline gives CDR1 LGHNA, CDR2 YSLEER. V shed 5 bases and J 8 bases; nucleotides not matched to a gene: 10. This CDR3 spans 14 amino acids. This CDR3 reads CASSVDRDIYGYTF. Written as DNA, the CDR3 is TGCGCCAGCAGCGTGGACAGGGACATTTACGGCTACACCTTC.

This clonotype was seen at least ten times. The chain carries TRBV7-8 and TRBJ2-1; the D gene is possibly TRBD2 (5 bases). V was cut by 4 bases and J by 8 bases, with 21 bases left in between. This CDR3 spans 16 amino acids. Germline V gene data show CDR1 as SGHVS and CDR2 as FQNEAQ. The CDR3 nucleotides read TGTGCCAGCAGCTCCAGGCCCCCCTTGGAGGAGGATGAGCAGTTCTTC. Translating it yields CASSSRPPLEEDEQFF.